The 9 T cell receptor beta chains presented below share a single source sample, sequenced in a study of brain T cells in children with intractable seizures. Only in-frame clones appear in the TCRdb table, and some are missing; sequencing was by immunoSEQ multiplex PCR. The sample comprises 110,000 or so clones, roughly 94% of which are singletons, and 3.5% to 4% rests with the top ten. The sequencing used peripheral blood, collected at surgery. The source of these receptors is a boy younger than two with hemimegalencephaly and intractable seizures.

This chain joins TRBV6-5 and TRBJ2-1; D tentatively fits TRBD1 or TRBD2 (5 bases each). Germline lookup yields CDR1 MNHEY and CDR2 SVGAGI. The CDR3 extends over 13 amino acids. V shed 6 bases and J shed 4 bases, with 10 bases lying between them. The CDR3 nucleotides are TGTGCCAGCAGCCGGGACGGATACAATGAGCAGTTCTTC. Translation: CASSRDGYNEQFF.

The gene calls are TRBV10-3 and TRBJ2-1; D remains ambiguous. Deletions cut 6 bases from V and 7 bases from J, with 7 bases between. The length of the CDR3 is 11 residues. Germline CDR1 and CDR2: ENHRY and SYGVKD. CDR3 region: CAISLGNEQFF. The CDR3, as DNA: TGTGCCATCAGCCTGGGGAATGAGCAGTTCTTC.

This clone showed up just once. The chain links TRBV15 to TRBJ1-4; 9 bases line up with TRBD1. Trimming took 0 bases from V and 8 from J; bases not matched to a gene: 7. CDR3 size: 16 residues. Germline CDR1 and CDR2: LNHNV and YYDKDF (reference sequence). The DNA for the CDR3 is TGTGCCACCAGCAGAGATCTTAAACAGGGGGCCGAAAAACTGTTTTTT. Translating it yields CATSRDLKQGAEKLFF.

The chain uses TRBV3-1 (or the pseudogene TRBV3-2) and TRBJ1-2, with D tentatively TRBD1 (5 bases). The V gene's germline CDR1 is LGHDT and CDR2 YNNKEL (reference sequence). Trimming shortened V by 0 bases and J by 4 bases, and 12 bases separated the two germline ends. The CDR3 extends over 15 amino acids. The CDR3 spells CASSQDGQGLYGYTF. The CDR3 DNA reads TGTGCCAGCAGCCAAGATGGGCAGGGCCTCTATGGCTACACCTTC.

The chain has TRBV14 and TRBJ2-1, with 9 bases aligning to TRBD2. J lost 6 bases, V lost 4 bases, and 7 bases had no gene match. This CDR3 is built from 15 residues. Germline values: CDR1 SGHDN, CDR2 FVKESK. The CDR3 is CASSPPGLALNEQFF. The CDR3 nucleotides are TGTGCCAGCAGCCCACCGGGACTAGCCCTCAATGAGCAGTTCTTC.

The rearrangement uses TRBV5-8 and TRBJ1-1; a possible D gene is TRBD1 (6 bases). The CDR3 has 13 amino acids. Germline values: CDR1 SGHTS, CDR2 YDEGEE. Trimming left V 3 bases short and J 4 bases short, with 10 bases between. CDR3 amino acids: CASSWGRGTEAFF. The CDR3, as DNA: TGTGCCAGCAGCTGGGGGCGGGGCACTGAAGCTTTCTTT.

The J gene is TRBJ2-2, the V gene TRBV6-5; no reliable D call. CDR1 is MNHEY and CDR2 is SVGAGI in the germline V gene. V dropped 2 bases and J dropped 1 base, with 2 bases sitting between them. This CDR3 contains 13 residues. The CDR3 loop is CASSYQNTGELFF. CDR3 bases: TGTGCCAGCAGTTACCAGAACACCGGGGAGCTGTTTTTT.

CDR3 sequence (DNA): TGTGCCAGCAACCCCCCGACTTTAGGGGAAAAACTGTTTTTT. Translation: CASNPPTLGEKLFF. The chain combines TRBV21-1 with TRBJ1-4. TRBV21-1 is deemed a pseudogene. This CDR3 is 14 amino acids long.

CDR3 nucleotides: TGTGCCAGCAGTTCAGGGGCAGAATATGGCTACACCTTC. Amino acids: CASSSGAEYGYTF. This chain joins TRBV5-6 and TRBJ1-2; a possible D gene is TRBD1 (6 bases). The ends were cut back, 5 bases at V and 5 bases at J, with 13 bases in the middle. The CDR3 consists of 13 residues. CDR1 and CDR2 (germline): SGHDT, YYEEEE.